These 22 T cell receptor beta chains originate from one sample sequenced in a study of brain T cells in children with intractable seizures. Time point noted: blood from clinic visit 5 months post-surgery; TSC patient then seizure free. Libraries were prepared by immunoSEQ multiplex PCR; TCRdb keeps only in-frame clonotypes and omits some of them. The sample yields approximately 330,000 clones, 93% seen once. Sequencing used peripheral blood, obtained more than 4 months after surgery. The source of these receptors is a boy in the first two years of life with tuberous sclerosis and intractable seizures.

This clone is a singleton in its sample. CDR3 sequence (DNA): TGCGCCAGCAGCTTTCGATCCGGGCGCACTGAAGCTTTCTTT. Amino acid sequence: CASSFRSGRTEAFF. The V and J genes are TRBV5-1 and TRBJ1-1; no clear D. The V gene's germline CDR1 is SGHRS and CDR2 YFSETQ. V was shortened by 2 bases and J by 4 bases, with 12 bases between the two germline ends. This CDR3 has 14 amino acids.

J is TRBJ2-2 and V is TRBV19; 12 nucleotides align to TRBD1. The J segment lost 5 bases and the V segment lost 6 bases, leaving 10 bases of the junction unmatched. The germline gives CDR1 LNHDA, CDR2 SQIVND (reference sequence). The CDR3 extends over 17 amino acids. CDR3 nucleotides: TGTGCCAGTAGATTGAGGGGGACAGGGGGCTGGACCGGGGAGCTGTTTTTT. Translated, it gives CASRLRGTGGWTGELFF. The variable domain in full, completed from reference TRBV19 and TRBJ2-2, reads DGGITQSPKYLFRKEGQNVTLSCEQNLNHDAMYWYRQDPGQGLRLIYYSQIVNDFQKGDIAEGYSVSREKKESFPLTVTSAQKNPTAFYLCASRLRGTGGWTGELFFGEGSRLTVL.

The gene calls are TRBV24-1 and TRBJ2-5; D is ambiguous. V lost 3 bases and J 1 base, leaving 14 bases between the germline ends. The CDR3 is 16 amino acids. Germline loops: CDR1 KGHDR, CDR2 SFDVKD. CDR3 sequence reads: CATSDPGPWGQETQYF. In DNA, the CDR3 is TGTGCCACCAGTGATCCCGGACCGTGGGGCCAAGAGACCCAGTACTTC.

This chain uses TRBV10-3 with TRBJ1-1; tentative D call: TRBD1 (5 bases). The CDR3 contains 13 residues. Germline V gene sequence: CDR1 ENHRY, CDR2 SYGVKD. Trimming stripped 11 bases from V and 3 bases from J, with 16 bases between. CDR3 loop: CASGRGGDTEAFF. Here the CDR3 DNA reads TGTGCCTCCGGGAGGGGAGGGGACACTGAAGCTTTCTTT.

The chain is built from TRBV6-5 and TRBJ1-2, with 8 bases fitting TRBD1. The germline V gene has CDR1 MNHEY and CDR2 SVGAGI. The junction had 3 bases not matched to a gene; V was cut back by 5 bases and J by 4 bases. This CDR3 spans 13 amino acids. CDR3 coding DNA: TGTGCCAGCAGTAGACAGGGGATCTATGGCTACACCTTC. Translated, it gives CASSRQGIYGYTF.

V and J are TRBV5-4 and TRBJ2-7, with D perhaps TRBD2 (6 bases). Germline V gives CDR1 SGHNT, CDR2 YYREEE (reference sequence). The V end lost 4 bases, the J end lost 7 bases, and 12 bases lay between the germline ends. This CDR3 is 12 amino acids long. The CDR3 spells CASSPPEGEQYF. In DNA, the CDR3 is TGTGCCAGCAGCCCTCCGGAGGGGGAGCAGTACTTC. The variable domain in full, completed from reference TRBV5-4 and TRBJ2-7, reads ETGVTQSPTHLIKTRGQQVTLRCSSQSGHNTVSWYQQALGQGPQFIFQYYREEENGRGNFPPRFSGLQFPNYSSELNVNALELDDSALYLCASSPPEGEQYFGPGTRLTVT.

CDR3 amino acids: CAWSVNRVNSPLHF. The CDR3 DNA follows: TGTGCCTGGAGTGTAAACAGGGTTAATTCACCCCTCCACTTT. This chain links TRBV30 with TRBJ1-6, with D perhaps matching TRBD1 (6 bases). The CDR3 length is 14 residues. Germline V CDR1 and CDR2: GTSNPN, SVGIG (reference sequence). Deletions cut 0 bases from V and 6 bases from J, with 9 bases between.

The rearrangement joins TRBV11-2 to TRBJ1-1, with D possibly being TRBD1 (5 bases). In germline, CDR1 is SGHAT, CDR2 FQNNGV. Trimming shortened V by 3 bases and J by 5 bases, and 10 bases separated the two germline ends. CDR3 length: 13 amino acids. In nucleotides, the CDR3 is TGTGCCAGCAGCTTTTCAGGGAGGACTGAAGCTTTCTTT. Translated: CASSFSGRTEAFF.

This clone was counted a few times. The V and J genes are TRBV11-2 and TRBJ1-1, with D perhaps TRBD1 (5 bases). V was clipped by 3 bases and J by 0 bases, with 17 bases between them. The germline CDR1 and CDR2 sequences are SGHAT and FQNNGV. The CDR3 spans 17 residues. CDR3 region: CASSFLGIGTVNTEAFF. CDR3 in DNA: TGTGCCAGCAGCTTCCTTGGCATCGGGACGGTGAACACTGAAGCTTTCTTT.

The genes are TRBV9 and TRBJ2-2, with D possibly being TRBD2 (5 bases). CDR3 length: 17 amino acids. V lost 0 bases, J lost 0 bases, and 12 bases lay in between. CDR1 is SGDLS and CDR2 is YYNGEE in the germline V gene. CDR3 sequence (DNA): TGTGCCAGCAGCGTAGGGGTCAGCGGTGCGAACACCGGGGAGCTGTTTTTT. Translation: CASSVGVSGANTGELFF. The entire variable domain, with the rest obtained from reference TRBV9 and TRBJ2-2, is as follows: DSGVTQTPKHLITATGQRVTLRCSPRSGDLSVYWYQQSLDQGLQFLIQYYNGEERAKGNILERFSAQQFPDLHSELNLSSLELGDSALYFCASSVGVSGANTGELFFGEGSRLTVL.

The chain couples TRBV7-9 to TRBJ2-7; 7 positions agree with TRBD2. J was trimmed by 1 base and V by 4 bases; bases with no gene match: 1. Germline loops: CDR1 SEHNR, CDR2 FQNEAQ (reference sequence). The CDR3 has 13 amino acids. CDR3 protein: CASSSGGSYEQYF. The CDR3 coding sequence is TGTGCCAGCAGCTCGGGGGGATCCTACGAGCAGTACTTC.

This chain joins TRBV3-1 (or the pseudogene TRBV3-2) and TRBJ1-5; 8 bases fit TRBD1. In germline, CDR1 is LGHDT, CDR2 YNNKEL (reference sequence). J gave up 7 bases and V 1 base, and 12 bases lay outside the gene matches. The CDR3 spans 17 residues. The CDR3: CASSQGPGQGREQPQHF. CDR3 in DNA: TGTGCCAGCAGCCAAGGGCCCGGACAGGGCAGAGAACAGCCCCAGCATTTT.

The V and J genes are TRBV7-6 and TRBJ2-2, with TRBD1 as a possible D gene (5 bases). V was pared by 4 bases and J by 1 base, with 13 bases between. Germline V CDR1 and CDR2: SGHVS, FNYEAQ. The CDR3 is 16 amino acids. The CDR3 region is CASSSRVVKNTGELFF. CDR3 DNA sequence: TGTGCCAGCAGCTCCAGGGTGGTAAAGAACACCGGGGAGCTGTTTTTT.

The chain joins TRBV6-5 to TRBJ1-1; TRBD1 matches at 7 bases. The CDR3 length is 14 residues. J was trimmed by 7 bases and V by 2 bases; bases with no gene match: 7. Germline CDR1 and CDR2: MNHEY and SVGAGI. Here the CDR3 DNA reads TGTGCCAGCAGTTACCGGGACAGACTAGATGAAGCTTTCTTT. Protein product: CASSYRDRLDEAFF.

The chain uses TRBV11-3 and TRBJ1-4, with D perhaps TRBD1 (5 bases). This CDR3 is 18 amino acids long. Trimming stripped 1 base from V and 2 bases from J, with 17 bases between. Germline CDR1 reads SGHNT; CDR2 reads YENEEA. CDR3 nucleotides: TGTGCCAGCAGCTTAGGGCAGATCCTGGGGCCGACTAATGAAAAACTGTTTTTT. Its translation: CASSLGQILGPTNEKLFF.

This chain connects TRBV15 to TRBJ2-3, with 9 bases aligning to TRBD2. There are 18 residues in the CDR3. Germline V gene lookup returns CDR1 LNHNV and CDR2 YYDKDF (reference sequence). V shed 1 base, J shed 2 bases, and the junction held 10 bases outside the gene matches. For the CDR3, the DNA is TGTGCCACCAGCAGAGGGGTAGGAGCGGGAGGAATCACAGATACGCAGTATTTT. Residues: CATSRGVGAGGITDTQYF.

CDR3 residues: CASSPIGATEAFF. The CDR3 coding sequence is TGTGCCAGCAGCCCTATAGGGGCCACTGAAGCTTTCTTT. The chain couples TRBV5-6 to TRBJ1-1, with D possibly being TRBD1 (5 bases). Germline V lookup: CDR1 SGHDT, CDR2 YYEEEE. The V end was cut by 4 bases, the J end by 4 bases, with 11 bases between. CDR3 size: 13 residues.

The rearrangement links TRBV24-1 to TRBJ2-1, with TRBD1 matching 7 bases. CDR1 is KGHDR and CDR2 is SFDVKD in the germline V gene. Trimming at V came to 4 bases and at J to 8 bases, leaving 4 bases not matched to a gene. This CDR3 contains 13 residues. CDR3 nucleotides: TGTGCCACCAGTGAGACAGGGCCGGATGAGCAGTTCTTC. This translates into CATSETGPDEQFF.

The J gene is TRBJ2-1, the V gene TRBV6-4; D perhaps matches TRBD1 (6 bases). The V and J ends lost 3 bases and 5 bases respectively, with 11 bases between them. The CDR3 consists of 14 residues. CDR1 and CDR2 (germline): MRHNA, SNTAGT. The DNA of the CDR3 is TGTGCCAGCAGTGATCAACCAGGGGACAATGAGCAGTTCTTC. Protein product: CASSDQPGDNEQFF.

This chain links TRBV30 with TRBJ1-2; 7 bases map to TRBD1. The J segment lost 4 bases and the V segment lost 0 bases, leaving 5 bases of the junction unmatched. This CDR3 is 14 amino acids long. Germline V gene lookup returns CDR1 GTSNPN and CDR2 SVGIG (reference sequence). CDR3 region: CAWSVGQVSYGYTF. The DNA of the CDR3 is TGTGCCTGGAGTGTAGGACAGGTCAGCTATGGCTACACCTTC.

The V and J genes are TRBV7-9 and TRBJ1-2; D ambiguous. Trimming removed 5 bases from V and 0 bases from J, with 13 bases in between. The CDR3 length is 15 residues. Looked up from germline, CDR1 is SEHNR and CDR2 is FQNEAQ (reference sequence). Here the CDR3 reads CASSPEGPANYGYTF. CDR3 bases: TGTGCCAGCAGCCCAGAGGGTCCGGCTAACTATGGCTACACCTTC. The whole variable domain, remainder taken from reference TRBV7-9 and TRBJ1-2, is DTGVSQNPRHKITKRGQNVTFRCDPISEHNRLYWYRQTLGQGPEFLTYFQNEAQLEKSRLLSDRFSAERPKGSFSTLEIQRTEQGDSAMYLCASSPEGPANYGYTFGSGTRLTVV.

This chain links TRBV18 with TRBJ2-4; D unclear. V was cut by 6 bases and J by 0 bases, with 12 bases left in between. CDR1 and CDR2 from the germline V gene are KGHSH and LQKENI. The CDR3 length is 15 residues. The CDR3 sequence: CASSPDSLAKNIQYF. The DNA for the CDR3 is TGTGCCAGCTCCCCAGATAGTCTAGCCAAAAACATTCAGTACTTC. The full variable domain, in which reference TRBV18 and TRBJ2-4 provide the parts outside the CDR3, is NAGVMQNPRHLVRRRGQEARLRCSPMKGHSHVYWYRQLPEEGLKFMVYLQKENIIDESGMPKERFSAEFPKEGPSILRIQQVVRGDSAAYFCASSPDSLAKNIQYFGAGTRLSVL.